This T cell receptor beta chain is drawn from a study of blood T cell repertoires in COVID-19. Study-wide context: Acute-phase and convalescent COVID-19 samples originated in the United States, Italy and Spain.

The CDR3 spans 17 residues. V was clipped by 5 bases and J by 0 bases; unmatched bases: 7. CDR1 SGHVS and CDR2 FQNEAQ come from the germline V gene. In the original analysis: Researchers report that nucleated cell counts were estimated from reference gene primer amplification. The table came from immunoSEQ multiplex PCR; TCRdb's copy has only in-frame clones and leaves some out. The DNA gave D and trimming, while V, J and clone size come from that table. The repertoire holds around 300,000 clones, with around 88% as singletons. The source material was peripheral blood. This clonotype was sampled from a woman in her twenties or thirties who had recovered from COVID-19. The rearrangement joins TRBV7-8 to TRBJ1-6; 7 positions match TRBD1. The CDR3 bases are TGTGCCAGCAGCCCACAGGCAGGGGGCTCCTATAATTCACCCCTCCACTTT. Protein sequence: CASSPQAGGSYNSPLHF. Together with reference TRBV7-8 and TRBJ1-6, the CDR3 gives the full variable domain: GAGVSQSPRYKVAKRGQDVALRCDPISGHVSLFWYQQALGQGPEFLTYFQNEAQLDKSGLPSDRFFAERPEGSVSTLKIQRTQQEDSAVYLCASSPQAGGSYNSPLHFGNGTRLTVT.